This TCR beta chain was found in a study of tissue T cells after allogeneic stem cell transplantation. Background on the study: Of the grafts for graft-versus-host disease patients, several were unmodified and three CD34-selected. Study outcomes and limitations: Across patients, clones rarely overlapped, yet motif clusters were shared tissue-specifically.

V was clipped by 4 bases and J by 4 bases; unmatched bases: 5. CDR3 length: 14 amino acids. The germline V gene encodes CDR1 SGHKS and CDR2 YYEKEE (reference sequence). Of note for this clone: What it binds is not known.

Steroid-refractory graft-versus-host disease after allogeneic hematopoietic cell transplant qualified adults for prospective research-autopsy enrollment. Several lines of graft-versus-host disease therapy were given to all patients, all with gastrointestinal involvement. TCRdb's table, derived via immunoSEQ multiplex PCR, lists solely in-frame clones and lacks some. Of around 4,000 clones in the sample, roughly 73% were seen once. J is TRBJ2-1 and V is TRBV5-5, with 7 bases fitting TRBD2. The sample was esophageal tissue, taken at autopsy. The sequence derives from a male patient older than 55 with steroid-refractory graft-versus-host disease after an allogeneic stem cell transplant. Some T cells may be supplied by the graft donor. CDR3 in amino acids: CASSGREQYNEQFF. CDR3 in DNA: TGTGCCAGCAGCGGGAGGGAACAGTACAATGAGCAGTTCTTC.